Detailed here is one T cell receptor beta chain. Mismatch with germline at one junction end may stem from a read error. Anywhere from 1 to 8 samples came from each patient, spanning pretreatment and on-treatment. Assay: immunoSEQ multiplex PCR; the TCRdb copy retains only in-frame clones and omits some. The table lists around 100,000 clones, about 85% of them singletons. The CDR3 loop spans 13 amino acids. From germline, CDR1 is SGHAT and CDR2 FQNNGV. The data derive from a study of PD-L1 blockade in urothelial cancer. Whole-study context: Analyses were performed on blood at 3 weeks after treatment start (the second dose) and at 6 weeks.

The TCR comes from a man between 45 and 60 years old with urothelial cancer. This specimen was PBMCs, taken around atezolizumab (anti-PD-L1) treatment. The chain recombines TRBV11-2 with TRBJ1-3; D call uncertain. Here the CDR3 DNA reads TGTGCCAGCAGCCTAGACATTGGAAACACCATATATTTT. The encoded protein is CASSLDIGNTIYF.